This T cell receptor beta chain was found in a study of naive and memory T cell subsets. The beta constant-region primer was an equimolar mix of two oligonucleotides covering TRBC1 and TRBC2. Nested alpha and beta constant-region primers with the SP2 primer drove four PCR rounds on ligated cDNA. The cDNA 3' end received a ligated single-stranded oligonucleotide carrying the SP2 primer and a 12-nucleotide UMI. Via MiXCR, TCRdb re-called the UMI-ligation and nested PCR reads, giving one row per CDR3 protein. This sample has over 80,000 distinct CDR3 sequences, with roughly 10% found just once. The CDR3 consists of 12 residues. V was pared by 0 bases and J by 3 bases, with 3 bases between. In germline, CDR1 is MNHEY, CDR2 SVGEGT. This clonotype was detected many times. Its specificity is not known. CD8 T cells were positively selected from what remained after CD4 positive selection. Study-wide results and caveats: Naive repertoires, especially CD8, held a few larger clonotypes, possibly memory cells re-expressing CD45RA. Over 85% of naive TCR sequences appeared only once, unlike memory subsets.

The sample consisted of naive CD4+ T cells from blood. The sequence came from a human donor in good health. The J gene is TRBJ2-7, the V gene TRBV6-2 or TRBV6-3; D gene ambiguous. This CDR3 is CASSYSYYEQYF. The DNA for the CDR3 is TGTGCCAGCAGTTACTCGTACTACGAGCAGTACTTC.